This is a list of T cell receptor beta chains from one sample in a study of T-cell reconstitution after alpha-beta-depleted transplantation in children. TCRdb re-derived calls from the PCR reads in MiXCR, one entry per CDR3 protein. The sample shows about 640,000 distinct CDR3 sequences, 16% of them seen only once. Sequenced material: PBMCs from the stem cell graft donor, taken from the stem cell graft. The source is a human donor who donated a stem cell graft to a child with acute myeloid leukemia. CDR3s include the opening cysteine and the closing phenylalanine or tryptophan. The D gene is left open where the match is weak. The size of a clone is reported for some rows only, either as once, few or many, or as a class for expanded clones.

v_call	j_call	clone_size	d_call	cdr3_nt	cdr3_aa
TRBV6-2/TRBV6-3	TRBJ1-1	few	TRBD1	TGTGCCAGCAGTTACGAGGACAGGGTTGACACTGAAGCTTTCTTT	CASSYEDRVDTEAFF
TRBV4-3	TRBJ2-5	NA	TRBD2	TGCGCCAGCAGCCAAGGGTACCGGGGGGGCCTGAGAGAGACCCAGTACTTC	CASSQGYRGGLRETQYF
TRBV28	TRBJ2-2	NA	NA	TGTGCCAGCAGTTATCTGGACAGAATGACCGGGGAGCTGTTTTTT	CASSYLDRMTGELFF
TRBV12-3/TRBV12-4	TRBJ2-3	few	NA	TGTGCCAGCAGTACAGGGTCGGGCACAGATACGCAGTATTTT	CASSTGSGTDTQYF
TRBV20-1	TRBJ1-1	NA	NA	TGCAGTGCCCCTTCCAGGGAGATGAACACTGAAGCTTTCTTT	CSAPSREMNTEAFF
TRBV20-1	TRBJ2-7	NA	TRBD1	TGCAGTGCTGGTCGACAGGGAAGTAATTACGAGCAGTACTTC	CSAGRQGSNYEQYF
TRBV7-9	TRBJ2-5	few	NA	TGTGCCAGCAGCTTCCCGACAGGTCTGAGGGAGACCCAGTACTTC	CASSFPTGLRETQYF
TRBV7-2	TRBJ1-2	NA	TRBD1	TGTGCCAGCAGCTTAGTCGGACAGGGGGCGCGCCTCTATGGCTACACCTTC	CASSLVGQGARLYGYTF
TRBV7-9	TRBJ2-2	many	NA	TGTGCCAGCAGAGCAGGGGACGACACCGGGGAGCTGTTTTTT	CASRAGDDTGELFF
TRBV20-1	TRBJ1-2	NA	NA	TGCAGTGCTAGAGATGGAACGAATAACTATGGCTACACCTTC	CSARDGTNNYGYTF
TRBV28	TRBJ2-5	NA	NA	TGTGCCAGCAGTGAGCGGGTCCGGGGAGCAGAGACCCAGTACTTC	CASSERVRGAETQYF
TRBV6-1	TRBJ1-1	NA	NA	TGTGCCAGCCACAGCGGGGTTGAGACTGAAGCTTTCTTT	CASHSGVETEAFF
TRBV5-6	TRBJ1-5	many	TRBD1	TGTGCCAGCAGCTTGTCGACAGGGGTTTCTCAGCCCCAGCATTTT	CASSLSTGVSQPQHF
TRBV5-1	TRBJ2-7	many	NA	TGCGCCAGCAGCCAGGGCTTCGCCTACGAGCAGTACTTC	CASSQGFAYEQYF
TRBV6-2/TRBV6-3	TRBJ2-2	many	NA	TGTGCCAGCAAACAAGGGACCGGGGAGCTGTTTTTT	CASKQGTGELFF
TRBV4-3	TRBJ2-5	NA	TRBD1	TGCGCCAGCAGCCGAATCCTGGACAGGGAGGAGACCCAGTACTTC	CASSRILDREETQYF
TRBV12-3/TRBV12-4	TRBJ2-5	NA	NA	TGTGCCAGCAGTCCCGGTGGGGTTGGAGAGACCCAGTACTTC	CASSPGGVGETQYF
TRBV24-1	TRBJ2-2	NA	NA	TGTGCCACCAGTGATTTCCTCAAGAACACCGGGGAGCTGTTTTTT	CATSDFLKNTGELFF
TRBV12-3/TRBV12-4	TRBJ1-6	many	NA	TGTGCCAGCAGTTTTCGGGACCGGTGGAATTCACCCCTCCACTTT	CASSFRDRWNSPLHF
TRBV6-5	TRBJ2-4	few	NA	TGTGCCAGCAGTTCTAGTCTCGCCAAAAACATTCAGTACTTC	CASSSSLAKNIQYF
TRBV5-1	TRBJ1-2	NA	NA	TGCGCCAGCAGCTTAGAATGGTCGGACTATGGCTACACCTTC	CASSLEWSDYGYTF
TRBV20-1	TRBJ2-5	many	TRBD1	TGCAGTGCTAGGTCGCACAGGGGCGAAGAGACCCAGTACTTC	CSARSHRGEETQYF
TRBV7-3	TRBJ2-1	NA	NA	TGTGCCAGCAGCTCGTCCGGGAGCCCTGTCCATGAGCAGTTCTTC	CASSSSGSPVHEQFF
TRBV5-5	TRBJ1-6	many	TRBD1	TGTGCCAGCAGCTTGGTGAGGACAGGGGCCCCTCTCCACTTT	CASSLVRTGAPLHF
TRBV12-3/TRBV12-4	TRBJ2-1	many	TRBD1	TGTGCCAGTCTCTGGACAGGGAGAGGGGATGAGCAGTTCTTC	CASLWTGRGDEQFF
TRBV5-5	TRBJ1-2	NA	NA	TGTGCCAGCAGCCCGCGGGACGGAACGAACTATGGCTACACCTTC	CASSPRDGTNYGYTF
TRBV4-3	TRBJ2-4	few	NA	TGCGCCAGCAGCCAAGATAGCGTAAACATTCAGTACTTC	CASSQDSVNIQYF
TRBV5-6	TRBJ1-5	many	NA	TGTGCCAGCAGCTCGGGACATCAGCCCCAGCATTTT	CASSSGHQPQHF